The 29 T cell receptor beta chains listed next were all sequenced from one sample in a study of OX40 agonist ivuxolimab in advanced cancers. Assay: immunoSEQ multiplex PCR; the TCRdb copy retains only in-frame clones and omits some. The table records about 100,000 clones, around 90% of them present only once. Sequenced material: CD4+ or CD8+ T cells sorted from blood, taken in a trial of the OX40 agonist ivuxolimab. The receptors here all came from an adult with an advanced solid tumor such as melanoma, head and neck, liver or kidney cancer.

This chain uses TRBV7-9 with TRBJ1-5; weak D call: TRBD1 (6 bases). V was clipped by 4 bases and J by 7 bases, with 14 bases between them. The CDR3 extends over 14 amino acids. Germline CDR1 reads SEHNR; CDR2 reads FQNEAQ (reference sequence). The CDR3 DNA reads as TGTGCCAGCAGCTATTACCCGGGGGCACAGCCCCAGCATTTT. Translation gives CASSYYPGAQPQHF. Complete variable domain (other parts from reference TRBV7-9 and TRBJ1-5): DTGVSQNPRHKITKRGQNVTFRCDPISEHNRLYWYRQTLGQGPEFLTYFQNEAQLEKSRLLSDRFSAERPKGSFSTLEIQRTEQGDSAMYLCASSYYPGAQPQHFGDGTRLSIL.

The chain joins TRBV25-1 to TRBJ2-5, with no clear D. V was cut by 2 bases and J by 5 bases, with 0 bases left in between. CDR1 MGHDK and CDR2 SYGVNS come from the germline V gene. The length of the CDR3 is 10 residues. The CDR3 DNA is TGTGCCAGCAGTGAAGAGACCCAGTACTTC. Its protein product is CASSEETQYF.

The table lists this clone with a count of one. The V and J genes are TRBV19 and TRBJ1-5, with D hard to call. CDR1 and CDR2 from the germline V gene are LNHDA and SQIVND (reference sequence). Trimming stripped 3 bases from V and 4 bases from J, with 19 bases between. The length of the CDR3 is 17 residues. The CDR3 here is CASSIVFLSETNQPQHF. CDR3 nucleotide sequence: TGTGCCAGTAGTATTGTTTTCCTCAGTGAGACTAATCAGCCCCAGCATTTT.

The V call is TRBV5-1, the J call TRBJ1-1; 7 bases line up with TRBD1. V was pared by 4 bases and J by 3 bases, with 6 bases of the junction left unmatched. Germline V gene lookup returns CDR1 SGHRS and CDR2 YFSETQ. There are 14 residues in the CDR3. CDR3 sequence reads: CASSVGQLYTEAFF. CDR3 DNA sequence: TGCGCCAGCAGCGTGGGACAGCTATACACTGAAGCTTTCTTT.

CDR3 sequence reads: CASRGTGNTIYF. CDR3 DNA: TGTGCCAGCAGGGGTACGGGAAACACCATATATTTT. The rearrangement links TRBV27 to TRBJ1-3; no firm D call. Germline V gene data show CDR1 as MNHEY and CDR2 as SMNVEV (reference sequence). Trimming stripped 6 bases from V and 4 bases from J, with 7 bases between. The CDR3 length is 12 residues.

The rearrangement uses TRBV18 and TRBJ1-1; TRBD1 matches 9 bases. This CDR3 is 16 amino acids long. V dropped 3 bases and J dropped 1; count of bases not matched to a gene: 6. CDR1 is KGHSH and CDR2 is LQKENI in the germline V gene. The CDR3 nucleotides read TGTGCCAGCTCACCTCGACAGGGGGTGGGGAACACTGAAGCTTTCTTT. It is translated as CASSPRQGVGNTEAFF.

The chain carries TRBV6-1 and TRBJ1-1; D uncertain. V was pared by 2 bases and J by 7 bases, with 8 bases between. The CDR3 consists of 12 residues. Looked up from germline, CDR1 is MNHNS and CDR2 is SASEGT. CDR3 sequence: CASSEWRFEAFF. The CDR3, as DNA: TGTGCCAGCAGTGAATGGCGCTTTGAAGCTTTCTTT.

This clone was observed once. V is TRBV7-3 and J is TRBJ2-5, with D maybe TRBD2 (5 bases). CDR1 and CDR2 from the germline V gene are SGHTA and FQGTGA. V lost 5 bases and J 5 bases, leaving 18 bases between the germline ends. The CDR3 is 15 amino acids. In nucleotides, the CDR3 is TGTGCCAGCAGCCTTTATGGGTCGGGAATTGAGACCCAGTACTTC. It yields the protein CASSLYGSGIETQYF.

This clone came up once. The chain couples TRBV6-5 to TRBJ2-1, with D maybe TRBD2 (7 bases). The CDR3 length is 13 residues. CDR1 is MNHEY and CDR2 is SVGAGI in the germline V gene. Trimming stripped 4 bases from V and 9 bases from J, with 13 bases between. Here the CDR3 DNA reads TGTGCCAGCAGTTGGGGGGGCTGGGGTGAGCAGTTCTTC. Residues: CASSWGGWGEQFF.

J is TRBJ1-1 and V is TRBV29-1, with D hard to call. Germline values: CDR1 SQVTM, CDR2 ANQGSEA. V lost 7 bases to trimming and J lost 2 bases, with 17 bases between them. CDR3 length: 14 residues. CDR3 protein: CSGHLPTLNTEAFF. Written as DNA, the CDR3 is TGCAGCGGACATTTACCGACCCTCAACACTGAAGCTTTCTTT.

The chain's CDR3 is CASSRAQGWTADTQYF. CDR3 DNA: TGTGCCAGCAGTAGAGCACAGGGGTGGACGGCAGATACGCAGTATTTT. V usage is TRBV27 and J usage is TRBJ2-3; TRBD1 matches at 7 bases. CDR1 and CDR2 (germline): MNHEY, SMNVEV (reference sequence). V was clipped by 5 bases and J by 4 bases; unmatched bases: 12. CDR3 length equals 16 residues.

The chain recombines TRBV4-2 with TRBJ1-4; no reliable D call. The length of the CDR3 is 14 residues. The V gene's germline CDR1 is LGHNA and CDR2 YNFKEQ. V lost 0 bases and J 8 bases, leaving 10 bases between the germline ends. The CDR3 protein is CASSQEVRGEKLFF. As DNA, the CDR3 is TGTGCCAGCAGCCAAGAGGTTCGCGGAGAAAAACTGTTTTTT.

The rearrangement uses TRBV28 and TRBJ2-1, with 10 nucleotides matching TRBD2. The CDR3 extends over 16 amino acids. Germline V gene sequence: CDR1 MDHEN, CDR2 SYDVKM. Trimming at V came to 6 bases and at J to 8 bases, leaving 13 bases not matched to a gene. The CDR3 bases are TGTGCCAGCAGACCTAGCGGGAGCCGGAAGGGTGATGAGCAGTTCTTC. As protein: CASRPSGSRKGDEQFF.

CDR3 DNA: TGCAGCGTCAGTTCTGATTACAATGAGCAGTTCTTC. Translated: CSVSSDYNEQFF. V is TRBV29-1 and J is TRBJ2-1; D remains unclear. The CDR3 consists of 12 residues. Germline CDR1 SQVTM, CDR2 ANQGSEA. Trimming pared 6 bases from V and 4 bases from J, leaving 10 bases between.

This chain links TRBV4-1 with TRBJ2-1; D might be TRBD2 (6 bases). V was shortened by 6 bases and J by 1 base, with 25 bases between the two germline ends. CDR3 length: 19 amino acids. Germline values: CDR1 MGHRA, CDR2 YSYEKL. In DNA, the CDR3 is TGCGCCAGCAGGCCAAACCCGTCTCCGGGACTCCGGTCCTACAATGAGCAGTTCTTC. This sequence encodes CASRPNPSPGLRSYNEQFF.

The rearrangement links TRBV18 to TRBJ1-3; a weak D match, TRBD1 (5 bases). Trimming removed 5 bases from V and 4 bases from J, with 12 bases in between. The CDR3 covers 14 residues. Germline V gives CDR1 KGHSH, CDR2 LQKENI. The CDR3 protein is CASSVQGEGNTIYF. CDR3 sequence (DNA): TGTGCCAGCTCAGTACAAGGGGAAGGAAACACCATATATTTT. The entire variable domain, with the rest obtained from reference TRBV18 and TRBJ1-3, is as follows: NAGVMQNPRHLVRRRGQEARLRCSPMKGHSHVYWYRQLPEEGLKFMVYLQKENIIDESGMPKERFSAEFPKEGPSILRIQQVVRGDSAAYFCASSVQGEGNTIYFGEGSWLTVV.

The rearrangement joins TRBV5-1 to TRBJ1-1; tentative D call: TRBD1 (5 bases). Germline V gives CDR1 SGHRS, CDR2 YFSETQ. Deletions cut 0 bases from V and 3 bases from J, with 12 bases between. CDR3 length equals 15 residues. The CDR3 bases are TGCGCCAGCAGCTTGGGGATTGGAGGGGACACTGAAGCTTTCTTT. It is translated as CASSLGIGGDTEAFF.

This chain joins TRBV18 and TRBJ2-5, with 7 bases that match TRBD2. Trimming at V came to 2 bases and at J to 4 bases, leaving 10 bases not matched to a gene. CDR3 size: 16 residues. CDR1 is KGHSH and CDR2 is LQKENI in the germline V gene. CDR3 sequence (DNA): TGTGCCAGCTCACCAGGGTCAGGGAGGGGCCCAGAGACCCAGTACTTC. Amino acids: CASSPGSGRGPETQYF.

The genes are TRBV30 and TRBJ2-2; D not certain. The V end lost 0 bases, the J end lost 7 bases, and 6 bases lay between the germline ends. Germline values: CDR1 GTSNPN, CDR2 SVGIG (reference sequence). This CDR3 has 12 amino acids. The CDR3 protein is CAWSVLNGELFF. CDR3 bases: TGTGCCTGGAGTGTCCTTAACGGGGAGCTGTTTTTT.

In regard to this clone: The same CDR3 can be traced to other DNA sequences in this sample. The DNA of the CDR3 is TGCGCCAGCAGCCAACAGGGGGCCGGCAATCAGCCCCAGCATTTT. It specifies CASSQQGAGNQPQHF. J is TRBJ1-5 and V is TRBV4-1; 8 bases fit TRBD1. Germline-derived CDR1 and CDR2 are MGHRA and YSYEKL. J was trimmed by 2 bases and V by 2 bases; bases with no gene match: 2. This CDR3 is built from 15 residues.

The chain combines TRBV7-6 with TRBJ1-1; perhaps TRBD1 as D (5 bases). CDR1 is SGHVS, CDR2 FNYEAQ, per germline. This CDR3 is 14 amino acids long. The germline V and J ends were trimmed by 1 base and 7 bases, with 13 bases remaining between them. CDR3 in amino acids: CASSLGSGRNEAFF. Here the CDR3 DNA reads TGTGCCAGCAGCTTAGGATCGGGGCGCAATGAAGCTTTCTTT.

V gene TRBV28 combines with J gene TRBJ1-5, with D perhaps matching TRBD1 (6 bases). V lost 4 bases, J lost 0 bases, and 13 bases lay in between. Per the germline V gene, CDR1 is MDHEN and CDR2 is SYDVKM. This CDR3 comprises 16 residues. CDR3: CASSWAGANSNQPQHF. For the CDR3, the DNA is TGTGCCAGCAGTTGGGCGGGGGCCAATAGCAATCAGCCCCAGCATTTT. Full variable domain (rest looked up from reference TRBV28 and TRBJ1-5): DVKVTQSSRYLVKRTGEKVFLECVQDMDHENMFWYRQDPGLGLRLIYFSYDVKMKEKGDIPEGYSVSREKKERFSLILESASTNQTSMYLCASSWAGANSNQPQHFGDGTRLSIL.

V gene TRBV7-2 combines with J gene TRBJ2-7, with 10 positions matching TRBD1. Germline V gives CDR1 SGHTA, CDR2 FQGNSA. Trimming removed 6 bases from V and 6 bases from J; junction bases left unmatched: 8. The length of the CDR3 is 14 residues. In DNA form, the CDR3 reads TGTGCCAGCAGACCCGGGACAGGGGTAATCGAGCAGTACTTC. It encodes CASRPGTGVIEQYF.

The CDR3 loop is CASSAGGVNTIYF. The DNA of the CDR3 is TGTGCCAGCAGTGCCGGGGGGGTAAACACCATATATTTT. This chain joins TRBV6-1 and TRBJ1-3; TRBD1 might be the D (5 bases). Germline V gives CDR1 MNHNS, CDR2 SASEGT. Trimming stripped 4 bases from V and 6 bases from J, with 10 bases between. The CDR3 loop spans 13 amino acids.

About this clone itself: Sequence at one end of the junction differs from germline and may be a read error. The chain recombines TRBV18 with TRBJ2-7, with TRBD2 matching 7 bases. This CDR3 is 18 amino acids long. Germline lookup yields CDR1 KGHSH and CDR2 LQKENI. CDR3 region: CASPPSGGGTGLHYEQYF. CDR3 nucleotide sequence: TGTGCCAGCCCACCAAGTGGGGGGGGAACGGGACTTCACTACGAGCAGTACTTC.

This chain joins TRBV28 and TRBJ2-1; TRBD1 matches at 8 bases. The V segment lost 8 bases and the J segment 2 bases; nucleotides outside the gene matches: 5. The CDR3 covers 14 residues. Germline V gene data show CDR1 as MDHEN and CDR2 as SYDVKM. CDR3 sequence reads: CASRGTGPYNEQFF. In DNA form, the CDR3 reads TGTGCCAGCCGCGGGACAGGACCCTACAATGAGCAGTTCTTC.

Regarding this clone: At one boundary the junction diverges from the germline segment, which might be a read error. The chain recombines TRBV7-8 with TRBJ1-1; 8 positions agree with TRBD1. Germline lookup yields CDR1 SGHVS and CDR2 FQNEAQ. This CDR3 comprises 17 residues. CDR3 protein: CASSLAETGEVKTEAFF. The CDR3 DNA sequence: TGTGCCAGCAGCTTAGCGGAGACAGGGGAGGTGAAAACTGAAGCTTTCTTT.

The gene calls are TRBV28 and TRBJ2-3; 9 bases are a match to TRBD1. Germline CDR1 is MDHEN and CDR2 is SYDVKM. There are 15 residues in the CDR3. Trimming removed 6 bases from V and 6 bases from J; junction bases left unmatched: 10. The CDR3: CASSLTGTGMDTQYF. In nucleotides, the CDR3 is TGTGCCAGCAGCCTAACCGGGACAGGGATGGATACGCAGTATTTT.

V gene TRBV27 combines with J gene TRBJ1-1; D may be TRBD1 (6 bases). V was trimmed by 2 bases and J by 4 bases, leaving 14 bases between them. CDR1 is MNHEY, CDR2 SMNVEV, per germline (reference sequence). The CDR3 spans 15 residues. The CDR3 region is CASSLAGTPSTEAFF. The DNA of the CDR3 is TGTGCCAGCAGTTTAGCCGGGACACCATCCACTGAAGCTTTCTTT.